These 32 T cell receptor beta chains were sequenced from one sample in a study of shared clonotypes between healthy human individuals. Using immunoSEQ multiplex PCR, the repertoire was profiled, and TCRdb retains in-frame clones only, with some absent. The sample lists under 2,500,000 clones; more than 90% were seen once. The sequenced sample was naive CD4+ T cells sorted from blood. As for subset: CD45RA+ positively selected. These receptors originate from a young man in good health.

This chain joins TRBV27 and TRBJ2-3; TRBD2 matches 9 bases. Germline V gene data show CDR1 as MNHEY and CDR2 as SMNVEV (reference sequence). V shed 1 base, J shed 10 bases, and the junction held 6 bases outside the gene matches. CDR3 length: 14 amino acids. For the CDR3, the DNA is TGTGCCAGCAGTTTATATCGCGGGGGGGATGCGCAGTATTTT. Translated, it gives CASSLYRGGDAQYF.

This chain links TRBV5-6 with TRBJ2-3; TRBD2 matches 12 bases. The CDR3 totals 15 residues. V shed 4 bases and J 5 bases; nucleotides not matched to a gene: 5. Germline CDR1 SGHDT, CDR2 YYEEEE. CDR3 protein: CASSETSGGEDTQYF. The CDR3, as DNA: TGTGCCAGCAGCGAGACTAGCGGGGGTGAAGATACGCAGTATTTT.

J is TRBJ2-1 and V is TRBV5-1, with TRBD2 matching over 10 bases. Germline V CDR1 and CDR2: SGHRS, YFSETQ. This CDR3 comprises 15 residues. Losses at the gene ends were 3 bases for V and 7 bases for J; bases not matched to a gene: 7. The CDR3 sequence is CASSSQRGGWNEQFF. CDR3 nucleotide sequence: TGCGCCAGCAGCTCCCAGCGGGGGGGATGGAATGAGCAGTTCTTC.

The chain employs TRBV28 and TRBJ2-5; D is possibly TRBD2 (5 bases). The end of the DNA is better explained by TRBJ2-7, so the J call may be wrong. Germline V gene lookup returns CDR1 MDHEN and CDR2 SYDVKM. This CDR3 spans 15 amino acids. The CDR3 DNA follows: TGTGCCAGCAGTCCCCAGTCCCGGGGTTCCTACGAGCAGTACTTC. As protein: CASSPQSRGSYEQYF.

The genes are TRBV6-1 and TRBJ1-1; 7 bases agree with TRBD1. CDR3 size: 15 residues. Germline CDR1 reads MNHNS; CDR2 reads SASEGT. Trimming at V came to 5 bases and at J to 4 bases, leaving 10 bases not matched to a gene. DNA for the CDR3: TGTGCCAGCAGTTCAGGGGGTCAGGTGGGCACTGAAGCTTTCTTT. It codes for CASSSGGQVGTEAFF.

This chain connects TRBV6-1 to TRBJ2-3, with D possibly being TRBD1 (6 bases). V lost 0 bases and J lost 1, with 11 bases in between. Germline V CDR1 and CDR2: MNHNS, SASEGT. The CDR3 totals 16 residues. The CDR3 DNA follows: TGTGCCAGCAGTGAAGCGTGGAAGGGGGGCACAGATACGCAGTATTTT. Translated: CASSEAWKGGTDTQYF.

The chain has TRBV11-2 and TRBJ1-4; TRBD1 matches at 10 bases. The CDR3 loop spans 14 amino acids. The ends lost 5 bases at V and 8 bases at J; junction bases unmatched: 5. The V gene's germline CDR1 is SGHAT and CDR2 FQNNGV. CDR3 bases: TGTGCCAGCAGCCCGACAGGGGGCAAAGAAAAACTGTTTTTT. It encodes CASSPTGGKEKLFF.

The rearrangement links TRBV7-2 to TRBJ1-1; D gene ambiguous. This CDR3 region has 15 residues. The germline gives CDR1 SGHTA, CDR2 FQGNSA. The V and J ends lost 5 bases and 3 bases respectively, with 16 bases between them. CDR3 region: CASSPLDGKHTEAFF. The CDR3 region has the DNA TGTGCCAGCAGCCCATTGGACGGGAAGCACACTGAAGCTTTCTTT.

The gene calls are TRBV10-3 and TRBJ1-2; D remains unclear. V was clipped by 5 bases and J by 0 bases, with 13 bases between them. This CDR3 is 15 amino acids long. The germline V gene encodes CDR1 ENHRY and CDR2 SYGVKD. The CDR3 sequence is CAISLGPLTNYGYTF. The CDR3 nucleotides read TGTGCCATCAGTCTAGGCCCCCTAACTAACTATGGCTACACCTTC.

V gene TRBV6-6 combines with J gene TRBJ1-1; no clear D. Germline CDR1 is MNHNY and CDR2 is SVGAGI (reference sequence). The germline V and J ends were trimmed by 0 bases and 6 bases, with 8 bases remaining between them. The length of the CDR3 is 13 residues. The CDR3 is CASSYSVDPEAFF. As DNA, the CDR3 is TGTGCCAGCAGTTACTCTGTGGACCCTGAAGCTTTCTTT.

The V call is TRBV10-3, the J call TRBJ2-7; 10 bases are shared with TRBD2. CDR3 size: 15 residues. V trimming: 4 bases; J trimming: 0 bases; junction bases outside the gene matches: 3. CDR1 is ENHRY, CDR2 SYGVKD, per germline. CDR3 sequence: CAISVLAGISYEQYF. The DNA for the CDR3 is TGTGCCATCAGTGTACTAGCGGGAATCTCCTACGAGCAGTACTTC.

V is TRBV14 and J is TRBJ2-7; 9 nucleotides match TRBD1. The CDR3 totals 15 residues. Germline V gene lookup returns CDR1 SGHDN and CDR2 FVKESK. V trimming: 1 base; J trimming: 6 bases; junction bases outside the gene matches: 7. CDR3 DNA: TGTGCCAGCAGCCAAGGGGGACAGGGAAAAACCGAGCAGTACTTC. Protein product: CASSQGGQGKTEQYF.

The rearrangement joins TRBV6-5 to TRBJ2-1, with 10 bases fitting TRBD2. The CDR3 is 15 residues long. CDR1 is MNHEY, CDR2 SVGAGI, per germline. The junction had 3 bases not matched to a gene; V was cut back by 1 base and J by 6 bases. CDR3 amino acids: CASSYLQRGGNEQFF. In nucleotides, the CDR3 is TGTGCCAGCAGTTACTTACAGCGGGGGGGCAATGAGCAGTTCTTC.

The chain links TRBV5-1 to TRBJ1-2; 7 bases map to TRBD1. Per germline, CDR1 SGHRS and CDR2 YFSETQ. V dropped 4 bases and J dropped 0; count of bases not matched to a gene: 9. This CDR3 region has 16 residues. The CDR3 here is CASSADRPLANYGYTF. CDR3 nucleotides: TGCGCCAGCAGCGCGGACAGGCCTTTAGCTAACTATGGCTACACCTTC.

The chain employs TRBV7-2 and TRBJ1-2; maybe TRBD1 (5 bases). The CDR3 is 14 amino acids. The V end lost 5 bases, the J end lost 6 bases, and 16 bases lay between the germline ends. CDR1 is SGHTA, CDR2 FQGNSA, per germline. The CDR3 region is CASSPSGRSHGYTF. CDR3 nucleotides: TGTGCCAGCAGCCCCTCAGGGCGGAGCCATGGCTACACCTTC.

In regard to this clone: Being one base from a much bigger clone, this may be a read error. This chain links TRBV2 with TRBJ2-5; no clear D gene. The V end was cut by 6 bases, the J end by 5 bases, with 7 bases between. The germline V gene encodes CDR1 SNHLY and CDR2 FYNNEI. The CDR3 covers 11 residues. CDR3 coding DNA: TGTGCCAGCAGCTTCGGGGAGACCCAGTACTTC. Amino acid sequence: CASSFGETQYF.

The chain couples TRBV6-5 to TRBJ2-7; 9 nucleotides match TRBD1. The CDR3 loop spans 15 amino acids. With 5 bases clipped from V and 3 bases from J, the junction kept 8 bases outside the gene matches. Germline V gene sequence: CDR1 MNHEY, CDR2 SVGAGI. CDR3 bases: TGTGCCAGCAGTCCTACCCGGGACAGGGACTACGAGCAGTACTTC. Encoded protein: CASSPTRDRDYEQYF.

A single count supports this clone. V is TRBV5-1 and J is TRBJ1-1; unclear D gene. The V and J ends lost 0 bases and 7 bases respectively, with 7 bases between them. The CDR3 contains 12 residues. The germline CDR1 and CDR2 sequences are SGHRS and YFSETQ. In DNA form, the CDR3 reads TGCGCCAGCAGCTTGGCTCGGAATGAAGCTTTCTTT. Translated, it gives CASSLARNEAFF.

J is TRBJ2-3 and V is TRBV2, with no clear D. V was pared by 7 bases and J by 0 bases, with 11 bases between. CDR1 and CDR2 (germline): SNHLY, FYNNEI. The CDR3 covers 14 residues. CDR3 DNA sequence: TGTGCCAGCATCCCGGTTCGAAGCACAGATACGCAGTATTTT. The encoded protein is CASIPVRSTDTQYF.

In the case of this clone: Other DNA sequences in this sample translate to the same CDR3. This chain connects TRBV9 to TRBJ2-7, with 9 bases that match TRBD2. Germline trimming cut 4 bases from V and 1 base from J; bases unmatched to any gene: 3. Germline CDR1 reads SGDLS; CDR2 reads YYNGEE. The CDR3 loop spans 14 amino acids. The chain's CDR3 is CASSLTSGSYEQYF. The CDR3 bases are TGTGCCAGCAGCCTGACTAGCGGATCCTACGAGCAGTACTTC.

In this sample, this clone turned up a few times. The identical CDR3 is also encoded by other nucleotide sequences in the sample. This chain joins TRBV18 and TRBJ1-2; no firm D call. Germline V gives CDR1 KGHSH, CDR2 LQKENI. The CDR3 is 12 residues long. Trimming pared 6 bases from V and 5 bases from J, leaving 10 bases between. CDR3 in amino acids: CASSPTGYGYTF. The CDR3 DNA reads TGTGCCAGCTCCCCGACGGGTTATGGCTACACCTTC.

J is TRBJ2-7 and V is TRBV30, with 7 bases lining up with TRBD1. V trimming: 6 bases; J trimming: 6 bases; junction bases outside the gene matches: 14. Germline V gene sequence: CDR1 GTSNPN, CDR2 SVGIG (reference sequence). The CDR3 consists of 14 residues. This CDR3 is CACPTGAGYGEQYF. CDR3 in DNA: TGTGCCTGCCCCACAGGGGCAGGGTATGGCGAGCAGTACTTC. Looking up the rest from reference TRBV30 and TRBJ2-7 gives the full variable domain: SQTIHQWPATLVQPVGSPLSLECTVEGTSNPNLYWYRQAAGRGLQLLFYSVGIGQISSEVPQNLSASRPQDRQFILSSKKLLLSDSGFYLCACPTGAGYGEQYFGPGTRLTVT.

V is TRBV6-5 and J is TRBJ1-1, with D hard to call. The germline CDR1 and CDR2 sequences are MNHEY and SVGAGI. The CDR3 covers 13 residues. V shed 2 bases and J shed 1 base, with 5 bases lying between them. The CDR3, as DNA: TGTGCCAGCAGTTACAAACCGAACACTGAAGCTTTCTTT. Its translation is CASSYKPNTEAFF.

J is TRBJ2-7 and V is TRBV5-1, with D possibly being TRBD1 (6 bases). The CDR3 runs to 15 residues. Germline assignment: CDR1 SGHRS and CDR2 YFSETQ. Deletions cut 0 bases from V and 4 bases from J, with 14 bases between. The CDR3, as DNA: TGCGCCAGCAGCTTGGGGGCGACAGGACCTTACGAGCAGTACTTC. It specifies CASSLGATGPYEQYF.

This clone appeared a few times. The chain employs TRBV11-2 and TRBJ1-6; D is unclear. Germline V gene data show CDR1 as SGHAT and CDR2 as FQNNGV. V was cut by 0 bases and J by 0 bases, with 9 bases left in between. The CDR3 runs to 17 residues. This chain's CDR3 is CASSLETLNSYNSPLHF. The CDR3 DNA sequence: TGTGCCAGCAGCTTAGAGACCCTGAACTCCTATAATTCACCCCTCCACTTT. Full variable domain (remainder filled in from reference TRBV11-2 and TRBJ1-6): EAGVAQSPRYKIIEKRQSVAFWCNPISGHATLYWYQQILGQGPKLLIQFQNNGVVDDSQLPKDRFSAERLKGVDSTLKIQPAKLEDSAVYLCASSLETLNSYNSPLHFGNGTRLTVT.

The chain carries TRBV5-5 and TRBJ2-7, with 7 nucleotides matching TRBD2. The CDR3 sequence is 16 residues long. After removal of 4 bases from V and 0 bases from J, the junction contained 10 bases not matched to a gene. The germline V gene encodes CDR1 SGHKS and CDR2 YYEKEE (reference sequence). This CDR3 is CASSAHGAGSSYEQYF. CDR3 DNA sequence: TGTGCCAGCAGCGCGCACGGAGCGGGGAGCTCCTACGAGCAGTACTTC.

The chain joins TRBV7-3 to TRBJ2-2; D gene unclear. The V gene lost 1 base and the J gene lost 1 base, with 10 bases spanning the gap. The CDR3 covers 16 residues. From germline, CDR1 is SGHTA and CDR2 FQGTGA. The DNA of the CDR3 is TGTGCCAGCAGCTTAAAAGGGATTGGGAACACCGGGGAGCTGTTTTTT. Translation: CASSLKGIGNTGELFF.

The chain combines TRBV7-2 with TRBJ1-2; D might be TRBD1 (5 bases). Trimming pared 4 bases from V and 1 base from J, leaving 13 bases between. In germline, CDR1 is SGHTA, CDR2 FQGNSA. This CDR3 is 15 amino acids long. DNA for the CDR3: TGTGCCAGCAGCTCTAGGGCGGACAATAACTATGGCTACACCTTC. As protein: CASSSRADNNYGYTF.

V and J are TRBV28 and TRBJ1-2; TRBD1 is a possible D gene (5 bases). V lost 6 bases and J lost 6, with 14 bases in between. Germline V gives CDR1 MDHEN, CDR2 SYDVKM. CDR3 length equals 13 residues. In nucleotides, the CDR3 is TGTGCCAGCAGCAGGGAAAAGCTACATGGCTACACCTTC. Translating gives CASSREKLHGYTF.

The chain links TRBV9 to TRBJ2-5, with TRBD1 as a possible D gene (6 bases). The CDR3 is 15 amino acids. V dropped 0 bases and J dropped 5 bases, with 14 bases sitting between them. CDR1 and CDR2 from the germline V gene are SGDLS and YYNGEE. The CDR3 loop is CASSVGRGLWETQYF. The CDR3 nucleotides are TGTGCCAGCAGCGTAGGCAGGGGCCTCTGGGAGACCCAGTACTTC.

The gene calls are TRBV10-3 and TRBJ2-1, with 7 bases fitting TRBD2. The CDR3 is 14 amino acids. Losses at the gene ends were 4 bases for V and 6 bases for J; bases not matched to a gene: 6. CDR1 ENHRY and CDR2 SYGVKD come from the germline V gene. The CDR3 region has the DNA TGTGCCATCAGTGGGCGGGAGAAATCCAATGAGCAGTTCTTC. It translates to CAISGREKSNEQFF.

This clone has just one count. V gene TRBV19 combines with J gene TRBJ2-5; 8 bases match TRBD1. Germline-derived CDR1 and CDR2 are LNHDA and SQIVND (reference sequence). The trim removed 3 bases at V and 4 bases at J, leaving 4 bases unmatched. The CDR3 is made up of 14 amino acids. The CDR3 here is CASSMGTGPETQYF. In DNA form, the CDR3 reads TGTGCCAGTAGTATGGGGACAGGTCCAGAGACCCAGTACTTC.